One and the same sample provided the 5 T cell receptor beta chains below, sequenced in a study of CD4 T cells in relation to SARS-CoV-2 and coronaviruses. Profiling relied on immunoSEQ multiplex PCR, and the TCRdb table lists in-frame clones only, not all of them. The repertoire has about 25,000 clones, approximately 80% of them found once; the top ten carry about 15%. CD4+ T cells from unexposed donors were obtained before the COVID-19 pandemic (2011-2018). CD4+ T cells were isolated from the cells after about 11 days of culture. Their antigens remain unidentified. The specimen sequenced was CD4+ T cells from PBMCs, cultured in vitro. The receptors derive from a human donor in good health.

The CDR3 DNA reads as TGTGCCAGCAGCCAAGGGGCAGGCCCGATCTTCTATGGCTACACCTTC. Translating it yields CASSQGAGPIFYGYTF. The chain combines TRBV3-1 (or the pseudogene TRBV3-2) with TRBJ1-2; D uncertain. The V gene lost 1 base and the J gene lost 4 bases, with 16 bases spanning the gap. From germline, CDR1 is LGHDT and CDR2 YNNKEL (reference sequence). The CDR3 covers 16 residues.

DNA of the CDR3: TGTGCCAGCAGCCAATACAACGAGCAGTACTTC. Translated, it gives CASSQYNEQYF. The chain recombines TRBV3-1 (or the pseudogene TRBV3-2) with TRBJ2-7; unclear D gene. Germline lookup yields CDR1 LGHDT and CDR2 YNNKEL (reference sequence). V was trimmed by 2 bases and J by 5 bases, leaving 4 bases between them. The CDR3 loop spans 11 amino acids.

The chain couples TRBV2 to TRBJ1-5, with no clear D. V gave up 2 bases and J gave up 3 bases, with 8 bases separating them. The V gene's germline CDR1 is SNHLY and CDR2 FYNNEI. This CDR3 has 14 amino acids. As DNA, the CDR3 is TGTGCCAGCAGTGAAAGGTTCTTCAATCAGCCCCAGCATTTT. As protein: CASSERFFNQPQHF. Based on the CDR3 plus reference TRBV2 and TRBJ1-5, the full variable domain is EPEVTQTPSHQVTQMGQEVILRCVPISNHLYFYWYRQILGQKVEFLVSFYNNEISEKSEIFDDQFSVERPDGSNFTLKIRSTKLEDSAMYFCASSERFFNQPQHFGDGTRLSIL.

CDR3 bases: TGCGCCAGCAGCCTCCAGGGGGCCGGAGATACGCAGTATTTT. Translation gives CASSLQGAGDTQYF. This sequence joins TRBV5-1 and TRBJ2-3; 8 bases are a match to TRBD1. CDR3 length: 14 residues. The V and J ends lost 4 bases and 5 bases, in that order; junction bases with no gene match: 6. Germline values: CDR1 SGHRS, CDR2 YFSETQ. The whole variable domain, remainder taken from reference TRBV5-1 and TRBJ2-3, is KAGVTQTPRYLIKTRGQQVTLSCSPISGHRSVSWYQQTPGQGLQFLFEYFSETQRNKGNFPGRFSGRQFSNSRSEMNVSTLELGDSALYLCASSLQGAGDTQYFGPGTRLTVL.

The chain uses TRBV3-1 (or the pseudogene TRBV3-2) and TRBJ2-7; the match to TRBD2 covers 8 bases. The J segment lost 4 bases and the V segment lost 4 bases, leaving 6 bases of the junction unmatched. In germline, CDR1 is LGHDT, CDR2 YNNKEL (reference sequence). This CDR3 is 14 amino acids long. In DNA form, the CDR3 reads TGTGCCAGCAGCCGACGGGGGGGAGGGTACGAGCAGTACTTC. Translated, it gives CASSRRGGGYEQYF.